Following are 14 T cell receptor beta chains from one sample sequenced in a study of control samples from healthy donors and cancer patients. Some clones are missing from TCRdb's copy, which holds only in-frame ones; the method was immunoSEQ multiplex PCR. The sample consists of roughly 40,000 clones, about 94% of them appearing once. Source material: blood. Receptor source: a woman between 50 and 59 years old in good health.

J is TRBJ1-1 and V is TRBV29-1; 10 bases map to TRBD1. The CDR3 covers 13 residues. Germline-derived CDR1 and CDR2 are SQVTM and ANQGSEA. J lost 4 bases, V lost 3 bases, and 2 bases had no gene match. CDR3 DNA: TGCAGCGTTGAGTGGACAGGGGGCACTGAAGCTTTCTTT. It encodes CSVEWTGGTEAFF.

The count of this clone is one. The V and J genes are TRBV19 and TRBJ1-5; possible D gene TRBD1, 5 bases. From germline, CDR1 is LNHDA and CDR2 SQIVND (reference sequence). This CDR3 spans 12 amino acids. Trimming removed 3 bases at V and 9 bases at J, with 9 bases between. The CDR3 protein is CASSIGGGPQHF. The CDR3 region has the DNA TGTGCCAGTAGTATTGGGGGGGGGCCCCAGCATTTT.

The rearrangement joins TRBV28 to TRBJ1-5; D may be TRBD1 (5 bases). Trimming removed 3 bases at V and 0 bases at J, with 21 bases between. Germline lookup yields CDR1 MDHEN and CDR2 SYDVKM. This CDR3 has 19 amino acids. The CDR3 protein is CASSFSPGKRAGSNQPQHF. CDR3 DNA: TGTGCCAGCAGTTTTTCACCAGGGAAGAGGGCCGGTAGCAATCAGCCCCAGCATTTT. Full variable domain (rest looked up from reference TRBV28 and TRBJ1-5): DVKVTQSSRYLVKRTGEKVFLECVQDMDHENMFWYRQDPGLGLRLIYFSYDVKMKEKGDIPEGYSVSREKKERFSLILESASTNQTSMYLCASSFSPGKRAGSNQPQHFGDGTRLSIL.

The chain couples TRBV28 to TRBJ2-2; TRBD2 might be the D (6 bases). Trimming stripped 7 bases from V and 1 base from J, with 16 bases between. The CDR3 loop spans 16 amino acids. Germline V gene lookup returns CDR1 MDHEN and CDR2 SYDVKM. The DNA of the CDR3 is TGTGCCAGCACTTCCGGGGATAGCGGGAACACCGGGGAGCTGTTTTTT. It specifies CASTSGDSGNTGELFF.

The CDR3 bases are TGTGCCAGCAGTGCCGCGGATTCACGGCCGTTCTCTGGAAACACCATATATTTT. This translates into CASSAADSRPFSGNTIYF. The genes are TRBV6-4 and TRBJ1-3; D call uncertain. The CDR3 has 18 residues. Trimming stripped 4 bases from V and 0 bases from J, with 19 bases between. The germline V gene has CDR1 MRHNA and CDR2 SNTAGT.

This clone was observed a handful of times. The chain is built from TRBV12-5 and TRBJ2-2; D is possibly TRBD1 or TRBD2 (6 bases each). V lost 3 bases and J 2 bases, leaving 10 bases between the germline ends. This CDR3 region has 15 residues. Per germline, CDR1 LGHNT and CDR2 FRNRAP. The CDR3, as DNA: TGTGCTAGTGGTTTAGGGGGGTCTAACACCGGGGAGCTGTTTTTT. Residues: CASGLGGSNTGELFF. The complete variable domain, with remaining parts taken from reference TRBV12-5 and TRBJ2-2, reads DARVTQTPRHKVTEMGQEVTMRCQPILGHNTVFWYRQTMMQGLELLAYFRNRAPLDDSGMPKDRFSAEMPDATLATLKIQPSEPRDSAVYFCASGLGGSNTGELFFGEGSRLTVL.

This clone appeared once. The V and J genes are TRBV7-2 and TRBJ1-2; TRBD1 matches at 7 bases. The length of the CDR3 is 14 residues. Germline CDR1 is SGHTA and CDR2 is FQGNSA. V shed 1 base and J 5 bases; nucleotides not matched to a gene: 4. The DNA of the CDR3 is TGTGCCAGCAGCTTAGAGCCGACAGGGTATGGCTACACCTTC. Amino acid sequence: CASSLEPTGYGYTF.

The V and J genes are TRBV5-6 and TRBJ1-1, with D possibly matching TRBD1 (6 bases). The CDR3 loop spans 14 amino acids. In germline, CDR1 is SGHDT, CDR2 YYEEEE. Trimming stripped 4 bases from V and 4 bases from J, with 14 bases between. The CDR3 loop reads CASSPPRRGTEAFF. The CDR3 DNA sequence: TGTGCCAGCAGCCCTCCCCGCAGGGGCACTGAAGCTTTCTTT. Using reference TRBV5-6 and TRBJ1-1 for the parts outside the CDR3, the full variable domain is DAGVTQSPTHLIKTRGQQVTLRCSPKSGHDTVSWYQQALGQGPQFIFQYYEEEERQRGNFPDRFSGHQFPNYSSELNVNALLLGDSALYLCASSPPRRGTEAFFGQGTRLTVV.

This clone was picked up a small number of times. V is TRBV6-5 and J is TRBJ2-5; 8 positions agree with TRBD2. Looked up from germline, CDR1 is MNHEY and CDR2 is SVGAGI. This CDR3 is 14 amino acids long. Unmatched junction bases numbered 10, after V lost 4 bases and J lost 9 bases. The CDR3 DNA reads TGTGCCAGCAGTTCCCCCTCTCGGGGGGGTGCCCAGTACTTC. This sequence encodes CASSSPSRGGAQYF.

The rearrangement joins TRBV18 to TRBJ1-4, with D possibly TRBD1 on 5 matching bases. Germline values: CDR1 KGHSH, CDR2 LQKENI. The CDR3 runs to 13 residues. V lost 4 bases to trimming and J lost 5 bases, with 8 bases between them. Here the CDR3 reads CASSQGRNEKLFF. CDR3 DNA sequence: TGTGCCAGCTCACAGGGGCGGAATGAAAAACTGTTTTTT. The whole variable domain, remainder taken from reference TRBV18 and TRBJ1-4, is NAGVMQNPRHLVRRRGQEARLRCSPMKGHSHVYWYRQLPEEGLKFMVYLQKENIIDESGMPKERFSAEFPKEGPSILRIQQVVRGDSAAYFCASSQGRNEKLFFGSGTQLSVL.

The V gene is TRBV27, the J gene TRBJ2-1, with D possibly matching TRBD1 (6 bases). The V gene's germline CDR1 is MNHEY and CDR2 SMNVEV (reference sequence). V was clipped by 0 bases and J by 12 bases, with 21 bases between them. CDR3 length: 16 amino acids. CDR3 nucleotides: TGTGCCAGCAGTTTATCGTGGGACACAAGCCGAGGGGGGCAGTTCTTC. This gives the protein CASSLSWDTSRGGQFF.

This sequence joins TRBV4-2 and TRBJ1-1; 8 bases map to TRBD1. The ends lost 6 bases at V and 3 bases at J; junction bases unmatched: 9. The CDR3 covers 15 residues. Germline V lookup: CDR1 LGHNA, CDR2 YNFKEQ. The CDR3, as DNA: TGTGCCAGCAGTCCGGAAGGACAGGGACACACTGAAGCTTTCTTT. Protein product: CASSPEGQGHTEAFF.

V is TRBV12-3 or TRBV12-4 and J is TRBJ1-2; D remains ambiguous. V gave up 2 bases and J gave up 5 bases, with 6 bases separating them. The CDR3 runs 12 residues. Written as DNA, the CDR3 is TGTGCCAGCAGTTTAAGCCCGTATGGCTACACCTTC. It codes for CASSLSPYGYTF.

The gene calls are TRBV2 and TRBJ1-1; tentatively, D is TRBD1 (6 bases). Germline assignment: CDR1 SNHLY and CDR2 FYNNEI. The CDR3 is 12 amino acids. With 6 bases removed from V and 8 bases from J, the gap between germline ends came to 13 bases. The CDR3: CASSYRQEEAFF. CDR3 coding DNA: TGTGCCAGCAGCTATCGACAGGAAGAAGCTTTCTTT.